This TCR beta chain was profiled in a study of regulatory T cells in long-lasting Graves disease. Time point given: persistent/refractory GD, antithyroid drugs over 5 years with positive TRAb. The TCR library was made from RNA extracted from PBMCs. A peripheral blood sample, nine milliliters in volume, was drawn into EDTA tubes. This CDR3 region has 12 residues. Germline-derived CDR1 and CDR2 are SEHNR and FQNEAQ (reference sequence). Trimming took off 5 bases at V and 7 bases at J, with 8 bases between the two ends. Note on this clonotype: As yet, its antigen is unknown.

Arm-PCR of CDR3 regions and iRepertoire HTBI primers were the basis on which TCR beta libraries were built. TCRdb passed the multiplex PCR reads through MiXCR, listing each CDR3 protein once. This table holds 400,000 to 600,000 distinct CDR3 sequences, 20% to 25% found once. Whole-study findings and limits: It was in persistent disease that TRBV28, TRBJ1-2 and TRBJ2-5 were favored.

Sequencing used peripheral blood mononuclear cells (PBMCs), obtained when the disease was refractory, from a patient treated with antithyroid drugs. The receptor's source is a female donor with Graves disease. This sequence joins TRBV7-9 and TRBJ2-2, with unresolved D. CDR3 residues: CASSPVDGELFF. In DNA, the CDR3 is TGTGCCAGCAGCCCCGTTGACGGGGAGCTGTTTTTT.